Below, 27 T cell receptor beta chains from the same sample are listed, as sequenced in a study of spatial heterogeneity in lung cancer. From the 5' RACE reads, TCRdb called clonotypes with MiXCR, one entry per CDR3 protein. This sample has about 120,000 distinct CDR3 sequences, with more than 10% found just once. Documented time point: blood at routine non-recurrence follow-up after resection. The material was PBMCs, obtained at follow-up. The receptors stem from a female donor with early-stage non-small cell lung cancer.

This clonotype was seen ten or more times. This chain uses TRBV28 with TRBJ1-2, with D tentatively TRBD1 (5 bases). Trimming removed 2 bases at V and 4 bases at J, with 14 bases between. The V gene's germline CDR1 is MDHEN and CDR2 SYDVKM. The CDR3 length is 15 residues. CDR3 protein: CASSLQGRALYGYTF. The CDR3 DNA reads as TGTGCCAGCAGTTTACAGGGAAGGGCCCTCTATGGCTACACCTTC.

In this sample, this clonotype is medium-sized (0.01 to 0.1%). The V call is TRBV5-6, the J call TRBJ2-5, with 10 positions matching TRBD2. The J segment lost 4 bases and the V segment lost 1 base, leaving 4 bases of the junction unmatched. This CDR3 comprises 15 residues. Germline CDR1 and CDR2: SGHDT and YYEEEE. DNA for the CDR3: TGTGCCAGCAGCTTGTGGGCTAGCGGGAGAGAGACCCAGTACTTC. Its protein is CASSLWASGRETQYF.

This chain links TRBV9 with TRBJ1-5; 7 bases are shared with TRBD1. There are 14 residues in the CDR3. V trimming: 4 bases; J trimming: 3 bases; junction bases outside the gene matches: 4. In germline, CDR1 is SGDLS, CDR2 YYNGEE. The CDR3, as DNA: TGTGCCAGCAGCCCGACAGGGTACAATCAGCCCCAGCATTTT. Its translation: CASSPTGYNQPQHF.

In this sample, this clonotype turned up a few times. The chain employs TRBV7-3 and TRBJ1-1; the match to TRBD1 covers 7 bases. Germline assignment: CDR1 SGHTA and CDR2 FQGTGA. Losses at the gene ends were 5 bases for V and 1 base for J; bases not matched to a gene: 4. This CDR3 contains 14 residues. Here the CDR3 reads CASSPGTANTEAFF. CDR3 nucleotides: TGTGCCAGCAGCCCTGGGACAGCGAACACTGAAGCTTTCTTT.

This clonotype was detected only a few times. The chain recombines TRBV5-1 with TRBJ2-3; possibly TRBD2 for D (5 bases). This CDR3 spans 15 amino acids. Germline CDR1 and CDR2: SGHRS and YFSETQ. V was cut by 0 bases and J by 4 bases, with 12 bases left in between. The CDR3 protein is CASSLVRERPDTQYF. The CDR3 coding sequence is TGCGCCAGCAGCTTGGTAAGGGAGCGTCCAGATACGCAGTATTTT.

As concerns this clonotype: Given a much more abundant clone one base away, this may be a read error. The chain is built from TRBV28 and TRBJ2-6, with D possibly matching TRBD1 (5 bases). Germline lookup yields CDR1 MDHEN and CDR2 SYDVKM. CDR3 length equals 18 residues. The CDR3 nucleotides read TGTGCCAACAGTCAGGGCCTACTCCACTACTCTGGGGCCAACGTCCTGACTTTC. It yields the protein CANSQGLLHYSGANVLTF.

This CDR3 is CASSSSGEPYNEQFF. CDR3 sequence (DNA): TGTGCCAGCAGTTCAAGCGGAGAACCCTACAATGAGCAGTTCTTC. The chain joins TRBV12-3 or TRBV12-4 to TRBJ2-1, with D maybe TRBD2 (5 bases). V was shortened by 4 bases and J by 2 bases, with 12 bases between the two germline ends. The CDR3 is 15 amino acids.

This clonotype was detected a few times. The CDR3 region has the DNA TGTGCCAGCAGCCCGGACGGTCTCTACGAGCAGTACTTC. Translated: CASSPDGLYEQYF. The V and J genes are TRBV28 and TRBJ2-7; no clear D. In germline, CDR1 is MDHEN, CDR2 SYDVKM. There are 13 residues in the CDR3. Trimming took 6 bases from V and 3 from J, leaving 12 bases between them.

The gene calls are TRBV29-1 and TRBJ2-1; D is uncertain. The CDR3 length is 11 residues. Germline-derived CDR1 and CDR2 are SQVTM and ANQGSEA. V was cut by 7 bases and J by 5 bases, with 9 bases left in between. The CDR3 nucleotides read TGCAGCGGGGGTCGGGACAATGAGCAGTTCTTC. This sequence encodes CSGGRDNEQFF.

In its sample, this clonotype was seen a few times. CDR3 coding DNA: TGCAGTGCTAGAGATGGGGGACAATCCAGCAATCAGCCCCAGCATTTT. Amino acid sequence: CSARDGGQSSNQPQHF. The chain couples TRBV20-1 to TRBJ1-5; perhaps TRBD1 as D (6 bases). V lost 0 bases and J 1 base, leaving 13 bases between the germline ends. The CDR3 runs to 16 residues. Germline V gene data show CDR1 as DFQATT and CDR2 as SNEGSKA (reference sequence).

This clonotype showed up many times. The chain employs TRBV30 and TRBJ1-5; D is uncertain. CDR1 is GTSNPN and CDR2 is SVGIG in the germline V gene (reference sequence). This CDR3 is built from 14 residues. V lost 2 bases and J lost 2, with 10 bases in between. CDR3 residues: CAWSRTGGNQPQHF. In DNA, the CDR3 is TGTGCCTGGAGTAGGACCGGCGGCAATCAGCCCCAGCATTTT.

This clonotype was observed a handful of times. The CDR3 nucleotides read TGTGCCACCAGTGAAGGGCGGAATGAGCAGTTCTTC. Protein product: CATSEGRNEQFF. This sequence joins TRBV24-1 and TRBJ2-1, with D unclear. The CDR3 runs to 12 residues. Germline assignment: CDR1 KGHDR and CDR2 SFDVKD. Between the trimmed V and J ends, which lost 4 bases and 7 bases, there was a span of 7 bases.

This clonotype was detected ten times or more. The rearrangement uses TRBV28 and TRBJ2-3, with 10 positions matching TRBD2. Germline V gene sequence: CDR1 MDHEN, CDR2 SYDVKM. V gave up 1 base and J gave up 6 bases; unmatched junction bases: 7. CDR3 length equals 16 residues. CDR3 amino acids: CASSLYLAGVADTQYF. The CDR3 coding sequence is TGTGCCAGCAGTTTATATCTAGCGGGAGTGGCGGATACGCAGTATTTT.

The V and J genes are TRBV6-2 or TRBV6-3 and TRBJ2-3; possibly TRBD1 for D (5 bases). This CDR3 has 14 residues. V lost 6 bases and J lost 7, with 17 bases in between. Germline lookup yields CDR1 MNHEY and CDR2 SVGEGT. Here the CDR3 reads CASRKDQLGHTQYF. As DNA, the CDR3 is TGTGCCAGCAGAAAGGACCAGTTGGGGCATACGCAGTATTTT.

The CDR3 is CASSLGLAAVGADTQYF. DNA of the CDR3: TGTGCCAGCAGCTTGGGACTAGCGGCCGTAGGGGCAGATACGCAGTATTTT. The rearrangement joins TRBV7-2 to TRBJ2-3; 11 bases are shared with TRBD2. The CDR3 has 17 amino acids. From germline, CDR1 is SGHTA and CDR2 FQGNSA. Trimming took 3 bases from V and 4 from J; bases not matched to a gene: 9.

Written as DNA, the CDR3 is TGCGCCTCTGGACGGCGGGAGGGCCCGGGGGAGCAGTACTTC. Its translation: CASGRREGPGEQYF. The rearrangement links TRBV10-2 to TRBJ2-7, with 9 nucleotides matching TRBD2. The CDR3 runs to 14 residues. In germline, CDR1 is WSHSY, CDR2 SAAADI. With 11 bases clipped from V and 7 bases from J, the junction kept 15 bases outside the gene matches.

The table lists this clonotype with a few counts. CDR3 region: CASIAGIGIGYTF. The CDR3 DNA follows: TGTGCCAGCATTGCGGGTATCGGTATTGGCTACACCTTC. J is TRBJ1-2 and V is TRBV2; no clear D. The germline gives CDR1 SNHLY, CDR2 FYNNEI. This CDR3 has 13 amino acids. Trimming cost V 7 bases and J 7 bases, with 16 bases left between them. The whole variable domain, remainder taken from reference TRBV2 and TRBJ1-2, is EPEVTQTPSHQVTQMGQEVILRCVPISNHLYFYWYRQILGQKVEFLVSFYNNEISEKSEIFDDQFSVERPDGSNFTLKIRSTKLEDSAMYFCASIAGIGIGYTFGSGTRLTVV.

The rearrangement joins TRBV11-2 to TRBJ2-1, with 9 bases that match TRBD2. The CDR3 has 14 residues. With V trimmed by 4 bases and J by 5 bases, 3 bases remained unmatched. The germline gives CDR1 SGHAT, CDR2 FQNNGV. The CDR3 DNA reads as TGTGCCAGCAGCTCGACTAGCGGCAACAATGAGCAGTTCTTC. Translating it yields CASSSTSGNNEQFF.

This rearrangement joins TRBV4-3 to TRBJ2-3; TRBD1 matches 9 bases. The CDR3 extends over 18 amino acids. J was trimmed by 3 bases and V by 1 base; bases with no gene match: 11. Germline CDR1 and CDR2: LGHNA and YSLEER. CDR3 sequence (DNA): TGCGCCAGCAGCCAAGCAGTCGTACAGGGGGCGAGTACAGATACGCAGTATTTT. It specifies CASSQAVVQGASTDTQYF.

This clonotype was seen a few times. The chain recombines TRBV4-3 with TRBJ2-1; D possibly corresponds to TRBD2 (5 bases). V was shortened by 1 base and J by 3 bases, with 19 bases between the two germline ends. There are 18 residues in the CDR3. From germline, CDR1 is LGHNA and CDR2 YSLEER. The CDR3 sequence: CASSQVDFAGNLYNEQFF. In DNA, the CDR3 is TGCGCCAGCAGCCAAGTTGATTTTGCGGGTAACCTCTACAATGAGCAGTTCTTC.

In its sample, this clonotype was seen a few times. The chain combines TRBV5-1 with TRBJ1-1, with D unresolved. Germline V gene data show CDR1 as SGHRS and CDR2 as YFSETQ. V shed 3 bases and J shed 1 base, with 10 bases lying between them. The CDR3 covers 14 residues. The DNA of the CDR3 is TGCGCCAGCAGCTATCAGGCCACGAACACTGAAGCTTTCTTT. It specifies CASSYQATNTEAFF. Drawing the rest from reference TRBV5-1 and TRBJ1-1, the complete variable domain is KAGVTQTPRYLIKTRGQQVTLSCSPISGHRSVSWYQQTPGQGLQFLFEYFSETQRNKGNFPGRFSGRQFSNSRSEMNVSTLELGDSALYLCASSYQATNTEAFFGQGTRLTVV.

The chain's CDR3 is CASSESGAGNEQFF. In DNA, the CDR3 is TGTGCCAGCAGTGAGTCTGGGGCAGGCAATGAGCAGTTCTTC. This chain uses TRBV2 with TRBJ2-1, with D maybe TRBD1 (5 bases). The CDR3 has 14 amino acids. V was shortened by 3 bases and J by 6 bases, with 12 bases between the two germline ends. Germline CDR1 is SNHLY and CDR2 is FYNNEI.

This chain connects TRBV20-1 to TRBJ1-5; 7 bases map to TRBD1. The CDR3 consists of 12 residues. V shed 5 bases, J shed 4 bases, and the junction held 2 bases outside the gene matches. Looked up from germline, CDR1 is DFQATT and CDR2 is SNEGSKA (reference sequence). CDR3 nucleotides: TGCAGTGCTCAGGGGGGAAATCAGCCCCAGCATTTT. The encoded protein is CSAQGGNQPQHF.

This clonotype was recorded a few times. The chain combines TRBV3-1 with TRBJ2-3, with a tentative D call TRBD2 (6 bases). V lost 4 bases to trimming and J lost 6 bases, with 23 bases between them. Germline CDR1 is LGHDT and CDR2 is YNNKEL (reference sequence). This CDR3 has 17 residues. The CDR3 DNA is TGTGCCAGCAGCCCCCGAGCCGGGTCCTTCCGGGGGGATACGCAGTATTTT. Protein product: CASSPRAGSFRGDTQYF.

V and J are TRBV20-1 and TRBJ2-1, with a tentative D call TRBD2 (5 bases). Germline V CDR1 and CDR2: DFQATT, SNEGSKA (reference sequence). V was trimmed by 2 bases and J by 8 bases, leaving 13 bases between them. This CDR3 contains 13 residues. The CDR3 region has the DNA TGCAGTGCTAGAAGGACTCGCCGGGATGAGCAGTTCTTC. Translation gives CSARRTRRDEQFF.

This clonotype was observed a handful of times. This chain links TRBV10-3 with TRBJ1-5; tentative D call: TRBD1 (6 bases). V was pared by 3 bases and J by 3 bases, with 12 bases between. This CDR3 is 15 amino acids long. Germline CDR1 ENHRY, CDR2 SYGVKD. The CDR3 sequence: CAISETGQTNQPQHF. The CDR3 region has the DNA TGTGCCATCAGTGAAACGGGACAAACCAATCAGCCCCAGCATTTT.

This clonotype was seen many times. The chain combines TRBV6-5 with TRBJ2-3; possible D gene TRBD1, 5 bases. V lost 4 bases, J lost 9 bases, and 11 bases lay in between. Germline CDR1 reads MNHEY; CDR2 reads SVGAGI. The CDR3 spans 12 residues. CDR3 region: CASSSVDRTQYF. As DNA, the CDR3 is TGTGCCAGCAGTTCCGTCGACAGAACGCAGTATTTT.